This TCR beta chain was observed in a study of beta chain features in type 1 diabetes. Notes on the study in general: Healthy donors had naive, central memory and Treg TCRB repertoires that appeared less similar than those seen among patients. A possible short-template PCR bias applies equally to patients and controls.

The V end lost 8 bases, the J end lost 10 bases, and 21 bases lay between the germline ends. CDR1 is MDHEN, CDR2 SYDVKM, per germline. This CDR3 spans 14 amino acids. Investigators reverse transcribed all isolated RNA, so they sequenced expressed TCRB transcripts. Only in-frame clones appear in the TCRdb table, and some are missing; sequencing was by immunoSEQ multiplex PCR. The table includes about 150,000 clones, 10% detected once. There are a few counts of this clone. Antigen: not known. CD45RO/CCR7/CD25/CD127/CD95/CD27 separated CD4+ naive, central memory, regulatory and stem cell-like memory cells by sorting.

Sequenced sample: naive CD4+ T cells from blood. The TCR was taken from a man younger than 30 in good health. This chain links TRBV28 with TRBJ1-5; D is uncertain. The CDR3 loop is CASGRHGLPGPQHF. The DNA for the CDR3 is TGTGCCAGCGGCCGACATGGTCTACCGGGACCCCAGCATTTT.